These 2 T cell receptor beta chains were sequenced from one sample in a study of metastatic and nonmetastatic thyroid tumors (dated by TCRdb to 2020 to 2022). Before undergoing thyroid surgery, none of the patients had been given any kind of treatment. Library construction relied on PCR. For sequencing, an Illumina HiSeq 4000 was employed. TCRdb took the public reads, trimmed them with fastp at Q25, ran MiXCR for clone calling and kept in-frame beta chains. Across this sample there are about 69,000 clones, with more than 13% seen only once. Just over 6.5% of the sample lies in the top ten. The sequenced sample was blood. All receptors derive from a male donor with papillary thyroid cancer or a benign thyroid nodule (not recorded which). Some clones in this sample may be carry-over from other donors' samples.

This clone came up a few times. A much larger clone sits a single nucleotide away, making a read error possible. The chain is built from TRBV29-1 and TRBJ1-1; D is unclear. There are 12 residues in the CDR3. Germline V gene lookup returns CDR1 SQVTM and CDR2 ANQGSEA. The CDR3 loop reads CSVIDGYTESFF. CDR3 DNA sequence: TGCAGCGTAATTGACGGTTACACTGAATCTTTCTTT.

This clone came up many times. The chain combines TRBV7-3 with TRBJ2-1; the match to TRBD2 covers 15 bases. Per the germline V gene, CDR1 is SGHTA and CDR2 is FQGTGA. V shed 4 bases, J shed 0 bases, and the junction held 10 bases outside the gene matches. The CDR3 consists of 20 residues. DNA for the CDR3: TGTGCCAGCAGCTCCCCACCCCGGACTAGCGGGAGGGCCTCCTACAATGAGCAGTTCTTC. Its protein is CASSSPPRTSGRASYNEQFF.